Shown below are 20 T cell receptor beta chains from a single sample sequenced in a study of OX40 agonist ivuxolimab in advanced cancers. Repertoires were generated with immunoSEQ multiplex PCR, while TCRdb's copy carries only in-frame clones and drops some. The sample contains 65,000 to 95,000 clones, around 89% of which appear only once. The source was CD4+ or CD8+ T cells sorted from blood, collected in a trial of the OX40 agonist ivuxolimab. Receptors were obtained from an adult with an advanced solid tumor such as melanoma, head and neck, liver or kidney cancer.

The CDR3 DNA reads as TGTGCCAGCAGTTACATGGGTTCCCAGTACTTC. It translates to CASSYMGSQYF. The chain carries TRBV6-5 and TRBJ2-5; D not certain. This CDR3 has 11 residues. Germline V gene sequence: CDR1 MNHEY, CDR2 SVGAGI. V dropped 2 bases and J dropped 9 bases, with 7 bases sitting between them.

This clone was recorded once. As DNA, the CDR3 is TGCGCCAGCAGCCAAGATTTACCGGGGACAGGGACTATGAACACTGAAGCTTTCTTT. Protein: CASSQDLPGTGTMNTEAFF. V and J are TRBV4-1 and TRBJ1-1; 9 bases match TRBD1. V gave up 0 bases and J gave up 0 bases; unmatched junction bases: 11. The CDR3 is made up of 19 amino acids. Per the germline V gene, CDR1 is MGHRA and CDR2 is YSYEKL.

This sequence joins TRBV4-2 and TRBJ2-1; tentative D call: TRBD1 (6 bases). Germline V gene lookup returns CDR1 LGHNA and CDR2 YNFKEQ. The CDR3 runs to 16 residues. Trimming shortened V by 2 bases and J by 14 bases, and 25 bases separated the two germline ends. CDR3 coding DNA: TGTGCCAGCAGCCAAACCACTCCCTCCGGCAGGGGAATGGAGTTCTTC. It yields the protein CASSQTTPSGRGMEFF.

The V and J genes are TRBV11-2 and TRBJ2-5; 11 bases align to TRBD2. V shed 3 bases and J 5 bases; nucleotides not matched to a gene: 2. The germline gives CDR1 SGHAT, CDR2 FQNNGV. There are 14 residues in the CDR3. CDR3 loop: CASSLTSGDETQYF. As DNA, the CDR3 is TGTGCCAGCAGCTTGACTAGCGGGGATGAGACCCAGTACTTC. Based on the CDR3 plus reference TRBV11-2 and TRBJ2-5, the full variable domain is EAGVAQSPRYKIIEKRQSVAFWCNPISGHATLYWYQQILGQGPKLLIQFQNNGVVDDSQLPKDRFSAERLKGVDSTLKIQPAKLEDSAVYLCASSLTSGDETQYFGPGTRLLVL.

The chain joins TRBV27 to TRBJ2-5, with D possibly matching TRBD2 (6 bases). The germline V gene has CDR1 MNHEY and CDR2 SMNVEV (reference sequence). The V and J ends lost 2 bases and 4 bases respectively, with 17 bases between them. The CDR3 loop spans 16 amino acids. The CDR3 is CASSLDLRGTRETQYF. The CDR3 region has the DNA TGTGCCAGCAGTTTAGACTTGCGGGGAACTCGAGAGACCCAGTACTTC.

The chain uses TRBV5-4 and TRBJ2-7; D gene unclear. Trimming pared 0 bases from V and 8 bases from J, leaving 9 bases between. The CDR3 runs 12 residues. In germline, CDR1 is SGHNT, CDR2 YYREEE (reference sequence). This chain's CDR3 is CASSLASSQQYF. In nucleotides, the CDR3 is TGTGCCAGCAGCTTGGCTTCGAGCCAGCAGTACTTC. Drawing the rest from reference TRBV5-4 and TRBJ2-7, the complete variable domain is ETGVTQSPTHLIKTRGQQVTLRCSSQSGHNTVSWYQQALGQGPQFIFQYYREEENGRGNFPPRFSGLQFPNYSSELNVNALELDDSALYLCASSLASSQQYFGPGTRLTVT.

This rearrangement joins TRBV4-1 to TRBJ2-1; the D gene is possibly TRBD2 (6 bases). The CDR3 consists of 15 residues. The germline V gene has CDR1 MGHRA and CDR2 YSYEKL. The V end was cut by 3 bases, the J end by 2 bases, with 11 bases between. This CDR3 is CASSHRDLAYNEQFF. As DNA, the CDR3 is TGCGCCAGCAGCCACCGGGACTTAGCCTACAATGAGCAGTTCTTC.

This clone was counted only a few times. The chain recombines TRBV9 with TRBJ1-1; D might be TRBD1 (5 bases). The germline gives CDR1 SGDLS, CDR2 YYNGEE. The V and J ends lost 4 bases and 4 bases respectively, with 20 bases between them. The CDR3 runs 16 residues. This CDR3 is CASSSRRQGIVTEAFF. The CDR3 nucleotides read TGTGCCAGCAGCTCTCGTCGGCAGGGTATAGTCACTGAAGCTTTCTTT.

This rearrangement joins TRBV19 to TRBJ1-2; D gene unclear. The germline gives CDR1 LNHDA, CDR2 SQIVND (reference sequence). With 3 bases removed from V and 4 bases from J, the gap between germline ends came to 12 bases. CDR3 size: 14 residues. In nucleotides, the CDR3 is TGTGCCAGTAGTATTCGAGGGCAGTCCTATGGCTACACCTTC. It translates to CASSIRGQSYGYTF.

The chain employs TRBV7-9 and TRBJ2-3, with a possible D match to TRBD2 (5 bases). CDR3 length: 13 amino acids. The V and J ends lost 6 bases and 2 bases respectively, with 9 bases between them. CDR1 SEHNR and CDR2 FQNEAQ come from the germline V gene (reference sequence). The CDR3 here is CASRSSATDTQYF. The CDR3 DNA reads as TGTGCCAGCAGGAGTAGCGCCACAGATACGCAGTATTTT.

The CDR3 loop reads CASSVQVAGNEQFF. For the CDR3, the DNA is TGTGCCAGCAGCGTGCAAGTAGCGGGCAATGAGCAGTTCTTC. The chain joins TRBV9 to TRBJ2-1; 7 bases match TRBD2. Unmatched junction bases numbered 5, after V lost 2 bases and J lost 6 bases. Germline-derived CDR1 and CDR2 are SGDLS and YYNGEE. The CDR3 covers 14 residues. Combining the CDR3 with reference TRBV9 and TRBJ2-1 gives the whole variable domain DSGVTQTPKHLITATGQRVTLRCSPRSGDLSVYWYQQSLDQGLQFLIQYYNGEERAKGNILERFSAQQFPDLHSELNLSSLELGDSALYFCASSVQVAGNEQFFGPGTRLTVL.

A word on this clone: The same CDR3 also results from other DNA sequences found in this sample. The V and J genes are TRBV18 and TRBJ2-2; 8 bases fit TRBD1. There are 15 residues in the CDR3. CDR1 KGHSH and CDR2 LQKENI come from the germline V gene. With V trimmed by 2 bases and J by 3 bases, 2 bases remained unmatched. The CDR3 nucleotides are TGTGCCAGCTCACCAGGGACAGGTTACACCGGGGAGCTGTTTTTT. Translation: CASSPGTGYTGELFF.

Only one count was recorded for this clone. This rearrangement joins TRBV9 to TRBJ2-5, with 7 bases matching TRBD2. There are 16 residues in the CDR3. Germline V gene lookup returns CDR1 SGDLS and CDR2 YYNGEE. Unmatched junction bases numbered 7, after V lost 0 bases and J lost 2 bases. CDR3 nucleotides: TGTGCCAGCAGCGTAGCGAGTGGGGGGGGTCAAGAGACCCAGTACTTC. The encoded protein is CASSVASGGGQETQYF.

The chain recombines TRBV5-5 with TRBJ1-4, with TRBD1 matching 7 bases. Germline V gives CDR1 SGHKS, CDR2 YYEKEE (reference sequence). The CDR3 extends over 16 amino acids. Trimming cost V 3 bases and J 8 bases; bases outside gene matches: 13. The DNA for the CDR3 is TGTGCCAGCAGCTACGGCTCCGGGACAGCGGGGGAAAAACTGTTTTTT. Translation: CASSYGSGTAGEKLFF.

The J gene is TRBJ2-7, the V gene TRBV7-3, with no clear D. The V gene lost 3 bases and the J gene lost 4 bases, with 10 bases spanning the gap. This CDR3 region has 13 residues. The V gene's germline CDR1 is SGHTA and CDR2 FQGTGA. CDR3 in amino acids: CASSLNGFYEQYF. The CDR3 DNA is TGTGCCAGCAGCTTGAATGGGTTTTACGAGCAGTACTTC.

V and J are TRBV18 and TRBJ1-2; D unclear. Germline CDR1 reads KGHSH; CDR2 reads LQKENI. Trimming pared 6 bases from V and 4 bases from J, leaving 15 bases between. This CDR3 contains 14 residues. In DNA, the CDR3 is TGTGCCAGCTCCCCCTCACGGGGAGGCTATGGCTACACCTTC. This sequence encodes CASSPSRGGYGYTF.

The table lists this clone with a count of one. V is TRBV2 and J is TRBJ2-2; TRBD2 is a possible D gene (7 bases). This CDR3 is built from 15 residues. Germline V gene sequence: CDR1 SNHLY, CDR2 FYNNEI. The V end was cut by 8 bases, the J end by 7 bases, with 20 bases between. This chain's CDR3 is CASGGTGGLNGELFF. CDR3 DNA sequence: TGTGCCAGCGGGGGGACGGGGGGCCTGAACGGGGAGCTGTTTTTT.

The rearrangement links TRBV10-3 to TRBJ2-2; possible D gene TRBD2, 5 bases. CDR3 size: 15 residues. CDR1 and CDR2 (germline): ENHRY, SYGVKD. V was pared by 2 bases and J by 3 bases, with 10 bases between. CDR3: CAISEASGYTGELFF. CDR3 nucleotides: TGTGCCATCAGTGAGGCGAGCGGATACACCGGGGAGCTGTTTTTT.

This chain joins TRBV28 and TRBJ2-3; 8 nucleotides agree with TRBD2. The trim removed 7 bases at V and 6 bases at J, leaving 12 bases unmatched. The germline V gene has CDR1 MDHEN and CDR2 SYDVKM. The CDR3 extends over 15 amino acids. The chain's CDR3 is CASTPSGGGGDTQYF. The CDR3 DNA follows: TGTGCCAGCACCCCCTCCGGGGGGGGAGGGGATACGCAGTATTTT. Variable domain in full (rest from reference TRBV28 and TRBJ2-3): DVKVTQSSRYLVKRTGEKVFLECVQDMDHENMFWYRQDPGLGLRLIYFSYDVKMKEKGDIPEGYSVSREKKERFSLILESASTNQTSMYLCASTPSGGGGDTQYFGPGTRLTVL.

This sequence joins TRBV6-5 and TRBJ2-1; no clear D. The CDR3 extends over 16 amino acids. Trimming took off 3 bases at V and 1 base at J, with 13 bases between the two ends. Per germline, CDR1 MNHEY and CDR2 SVGAGI. The CDR3 is CASSYKAFLSYNEQFF. CDR3 bases: TGTGCCAGCAGTTATAAAGCTTTTCTTTCCTACAATGAGCAGTTCTTC.